Listed below are T cell receptor beta chains from one sample, sequenced in a study of T-cell reconstitution after alpha-beta-depleted transplantation in children. TCRdb itself ran the PCR reads through MiXCR, one entry per CDR3 protein. Of 700,000 to 950,000 distinct CDR3 sequences listed, roughly 15% are singletons. The material was PBMCs, mostly from graft donor cells, obtained 360 days after TCRalphabeta/CD19-depleted stem cell transplant. These receptors were taken from a male patient younger than 18 who had a stem cell transplant for acute lymphoblastic leukemia, so the T cells may come from the graft donor. Each CDR3 is given with its conserved first and last residue. D genes are given only for firm matches. Not all rows give a size; the values are once, few, many and, for expanded clones, a class.

abundance,v_gene,d_gene,j_gene,CDR3nt,CDR3aa
.,TRBV9,TRBD1,TRBJ2-6,TGTGCCAGCAGCCCCCGGACAGGGGGCATCTCTGGGGCCAACGTCCTGACTTTC,CASSPRTGGISGANVLTF
.,TRBV7-2,TRBD2,TRBJ2-7,TGTGCCAGCAGCCCACCTAGCGGCTTCTACGAGCAGTACTTC,CASSPPSGFYEQYF
few,TRBV4-2,TRBD2,TRBJ2-1,TGTGCCAGCAGACCTAGCGGGAGGAATGAGCAGTTCTTC,CASRPSGRNEQFF
.,TRBV2,.,TRBJ2-1,TGTGCCAGCTTAGATTGGGGGTCTAGTTCCTACAATGAGCAGTTCTTC,CASLDWGSSSYNEQFF
.,TRBV15,TRBD1,TRBJ2-1,TGTGCCACCAGCAGACTCCGGGACAGGGGCGGTTACGAGCAGTTCTTC,CATSRLRDRGGYEQFF
.,TRBV15,TRBD1,TRBJ2-5,TGTGCCACCAGCAGAACAGACAGGGACCAAGAGACCCAGTACTTC,CATSRTDRDQETQYF
.,TRBV20-1,TRBD2,TRBJ2-1,TGCAGTGCTAGTCTCTTGGCGGGAGGACGGGGTGAGCAGTTCTTC,CSASLLAGGRGEQFF
.,TRBV29-1,TRBD2,TRBJ2-1,TGCAGCGTTGAAGATCTTAGCGGGAGCGGGAGTCACAATGAGCAGTTCTTC,CSVEDLSGSGSHNEQFF
many,TRBV2,.,TRBJ1-1,TGTGCCAGCAGGAACAGGGTGAAAGCTTTCTTT,CASRNRVKAFF
few,TRBV5-1,.,TRBJ2-7,TGCGCCAGCAGGGACATAGCTTTAGAGGACTACGAGCAGTACTTC,CASRDIALEDYEQYF
.,TRBV5-1,TRBD2,TRBJ2-1,TGCGCCAGCCGTCTTGAGCGGGAGAGCCTCACACCGGGTGAGCAGTTCTTC,CASRLERESLTPGEQFF
few,TRBV15,.,TRBJ2-7,TGTGCCACCAGCCCAAGTGGGTTGGGTTCCTACGAGCAGTACTTC,CATSPSGLGSYEQYF
many,TRBV10-3,TRBD1,TRBJ2-7,TGTGCCATCAGTGAGGGGGACAGGACTGGCGGGCAGTACTTC,CAISEGDRTGGQYF
many,TRBV12-3/TRBV12-4,TRBD1,TRBJ2-7,TGTGCCAGCAGTTTAGCACTGGGGACAGGGGCTTCCGAGCAGTACTTC,CASSLALGTGASEQYF
.,TRBV24-1,TRBD1,TRBJ2-3,TGTGCCACCAGTCGCAGGCAGGGGGGCACAGATACGCAGTATTTT,CATSRRQGGTDTQYF
many,TRBV6-1,TRBD2,TRBJ2-3,TGTGCCAGCAGTGAAAGTTCCGGGACTAGCGGGAACGGAAATACGCAGTATTTT,CASSESSGTSGNGNTQYF
many,TRBV12-3/TRBV12-4,.,TRBJ2-7,TGTGCCAGCAGTTTCCTACCCTACAGGGCCGGGTCCTACGAGCAGTACTTC,CASSFLPYRAGSYEQYF
.,TRBV5-1,TRBD2,TRBJ2-1,TGCGCCAGCAGCTTGAGAACAGGTCTAGCGGGAGAACCCTACAATGAGCAGTTCTTC,CASSLRTGLAGEPYNEQFF
few,TRBV20-1,.,TRBJ2-1,TGCAGTGCTAGAGATCTTGAGCAGTTCTTC,CSARDLEQFF
few,TRBV30,.,TRBJ2-1,TGTGCCTGGGTAGGGTACCATGAGCAGTTCTTC,CAWVGYHEQFF
.,TRBV11-2,TRBD1,TRBJ1-1,TGTGCCAGCAGCTTAGTAATTGGACAGGGGAACACTGAAGCTTTCTTT,CASSLVIGQGNTEAFF
.,TRBV5-6,.,TRBJ1-5,TGTGCCAGCAGCTTGGCAGGGATAAATCAGCCCCAGCATTTT,CASSLAGINQPQHF
few,TRBV11-2,TRBD2,TRBJ2-3,TGTGCCAGCAGCTCGGAGGGACTAGCGGCCACAGATACGCAGTATTTT,CASSSEGLAATDTQYF
few,TRBV12-1,.,TRBJ2-1,TGTGCCAGCAGCTTCCGCGCTCTCTCCTACAATGAGCAGTTCTTC,CASSFRALSYNEQFF
.,TRBV2,.,TRBJ1-2,TGTGCCAGCAGTGAGGGCAGGAACCCGCGAGGCTACACCTTC,CASSEGRNPRGYTF
.,TRBV6-1,.,TRBJ2-1,TGTGCCACCGCCGGACACGGGTCCTACAATGAGCAGTTCTTC,CATAGHGSYNEQFF
few,TRBV7-3,.,TRBJ2-1,TGTGCCAGCAGCAAAGACCACGTGACGCAGTTCTTC,CASSKDHVTQFF
few,TRBV9,TRBD1,TRBJ2-3,TGTGCCAGCAGCCCCAACCCCGGACAGGGCACAGATACGCAGTATTTT,CASSPNPGQGTDTQYF
few,TRBV12-3/TRBV12-4,.,TRBJ2-7,TGTGCCAGCAGTTTAGGTTACGAGAGGGGGCAGTACTTC,CASSLGYERGQYF
.,TRBV24-1,.,TRBJ2-1,TGTGCCACCAGTGATTGGGAAAGCAATGAGCAGTTCTTC,CATSDWESNEQFF
few,TRBV12-3/TRBV12-4,.,TRBJ2-5,TGTGCCAGCAGCCGCCAGGGACTCCCGGGCGCAAAGACCCAGTACTTC,CASSRQGLPGAKTQYF
few,TRBV5-1,.,TRBJ2-4,TGCGCCAGCAGCTTGGACCGGGGTTCGGACATTCAGTACTTC,CASSLDRGSDIQYF
.,TRBV5-5,.,TRBJ2-5,TGTGCCAGCAGCTTGGAACGGGCCACGGAAGGGACCCAGTACTTC,CASSLERATEGTQYF
few,TRBV20-1,.,TRBJ2-2,TGCAGTGCCCCGAGGGACGGCAACACCGGGGAGCTGTTTTTT,CSAPRDGNTGELFF
few,TRBV6-1,TRBD1,TRBJ1-1,TGTGCCAGCTCAATACAGGGGAACGGATTGGGTGGCACTGAAGCTTTCTTT,CASSIQGNGLGGTEAFF
.,TRBV6-5,.,TRBJ1-1,TGTGCCAGCAGTTCGATCCGGGGCAAGAACACTGAAGCTTTCTTT,CASSSIRGKNTEAFF
.,TRBV14,.,TRBJ2-7,TGTGCCAGCAGCCCAGACAGTTCCTCCTTCTCCTACGAGCAGTACTTC,CASSPDSSSFSYEQYF
.,TRBV5-1,.,TRBJ2-3,TGCGCCAGCAGCTTGGAAGGCAGGGACCCAGATACGCAGTATTTT,CASSLEGRDPDTQYF
few,TRBV5-1,TRBD1,TRBJ2-1,TGCGCCAGCAGAAGAGGGTCGGGACAGGGTATCAATGAGCAGTTCTTC,CASRRGSGQGINEQFF
few,TRBV25-1,.,TRBJ1-1,TGTGCCAGCAGTGAATATGACGGGAACACTGAAGCTTTCTTT,CASSEYDGNTEAFF
.,TRBV7-6,TRBD1,TRBJ2-3,TGTGCCAGCAGCTTCAGGGGGCTAATGACCTTCGCTGATACGCAGTATTTT,CASSFRGLMTFADTQYF
few,TRBV20-1,.,TRBJ2-3,TGCAGTGCCCCGTGGGGGGGCACAGATACGCAGTATTTT,CSAPWGGTDTQYF
many,TRBV29-1,.,TRBJ2-2,TGCAGCGTTGAAGGGCAGAACACCGGGGAGCTGTTTTTT,CSVEGQNTGELFF
few,TRBV12-3/TRBV12-4,TRBD2,TRBJ2-7,TGTGCCAGCAGTTTCGGCGGGAGGTTCCTCTTC,CASSFGGRFLF
.,TRBV7-6,.,TRBJ2-1,TGTGCCAGCAGCTTAGGGTGGACAGTAGCCTACAATGAGCAGTTCTTC,CASSLGWTVAYNEQFF
few,TRBV29-1,.,TRBJ2-1,TGCAGCGTTGAAAGCGCCGGTCAGGGCTCCTACAATGAGCAGTTCTTC,CSVESAGQGSYNEQFF
few,TRBV20-1,TRBD1,TRBJ1-5,TGCAGTGCCCCTCGGACAGGGAGGGGTAGCAATCAGCCCCAGCATTTT,CSAPRTGRGSNQPQHF
few,TRBV30,.,TRBJ2-7,TGTGCCTGGAGCGTACAGGTTGCATCCTACGAGCAGTACTTC,CAWSVQVASYEQYF
.,TRBV7-9,.,TRBJ2-5,TGTGCCAGCAGCTTAGCACAGCCACTGGAGACCCAGTACTTC,CASSLAQPLETQYF
.,TRBV5-1,.,TRBJ1-1,TGCGCCAGCGGTGAGGGCTTCCGAACGAACACTGAAGCTTTCTTT,CASGEGFRTNTEAFF
few,TRBV5-1,.,TRBJ1-3,TGCGCCAGCAGCCCGATACTTACCGAACTCTCTGGAAACACCATATATTTT,CASSPILTELSGNTIYF
many,TRBV4-2,.,TRBJ1-4,TGTGCCAGCAGCCAAGATCTACAGCCCGCAACTAATGAAAAACTGTTTTTT,CASSQDLQPATNEKLFF
.,TRBV9,.,TRBJ1-3,TGTGCCAGCAGCCCCTCCATACACGTCGCTGGAGACACCATATATTTT,CASSPSIHVAGDTIYF
many,TRBV5-1,TRBD2,TRBJ2-3,TGCGCCAGCAGCTTGTACCCTAGCGGGACTGCGGGGAGCACAGATACGCAGTATTTT,CASSLYPSGTAGSTDTQYF